These T cell receptor beta chains were read from a single sample in a study of blood T cell repertoires in COVID-19. Clones were read by immunoSEQ multiplex PCR, and TCRdb kept only the in-frame ones, dropping some. The repertoire holds about 240,000 clones, roughly four fifths seen once, with less than 3.5% in the top ten. The sequencing input was peripheral blood. The origin of the receptors is a young woman with acute or convalescent COVID-19. Each CDR3 is given with its conserved first and last residue. Each record gives: CDR3 protein, CDR3 DNA, J gene, V gene, D gene, clone size. The D gene is left open where the match is weak. The size entry is marked missing in some rows and otherwise reads once, few, many or a size class.

CDR3 protein: CASSTPGTGIYEQYF
CDR3 DNA: TGTGCCAGCAGCACCCCCGGGACAGGGATCTACGAGCAGTACTTC
J gene: TRBJ2-7
V gene: TRBV6-5
D gene: TRBD1
clone size: NA

CDR3 protein: CASRRGQANEKLFF
CDR3 DNA: TGTGCCAGCAGAAGGGGACAGGCTAATGAAAAACTGTTTTTT
J gene: TRBJ1-4
V gene: TRBV2
D gene: TRBD1
clone size: once

CDR3 protein: CASSQDFGTGGDEQYF
CDR3 DNA: TGCGCCAGCAGCCAAGATTTCGGGACAGGGGGCGACGAGCAGTACTTC
J gene: TRBJ2-7
V gene: TRBV4-3
D gene: TRBD1
clone size: NA

CDR3 protein: CASSQVERVRGHYGYTF
CDR3 DNA: TGCGCCAGCAGCCAAGTTGAAAGGGTCAGGGGGCACTATGGCTACACCTTC
J gene: TRBJ1-2
V gene: TRBV4-3
D gene: TRBD1
clone size: NA

CDR3 protein: CASSFASEYGYTF
CDR3 DNA: TGTGCCAGCAGTTTTGCGTCCGAGTATGGCTACACCTTC
J gene: TRBJ1-2
V gene: TRBV28
D gene: NA
clone size: NA

CDR3 protein: CAWSVNGAGTQHF
CDR3 DNA: TGTGCCTGGAGTGTAAATGGGGCGGGGACCCAGCATTTT
J gene: TRBJ1-5
V gene: TRBV30
D gene: NA
clone size: NA

CDR3 protein: CAITVGRAKNIQYF
CDR3 DNA: TGTGCCATCACCGTAGGGAGGGCCAAAAACATTCAGTACTTC
J gene: TRBJ2-4
V gene: TRBV10-3
D gene: NA
clone size: NA

CDR3 protein: CASSQDLSDGHNTGYTF
CDR3 DNA: TGCGCCAGCAGCCAAGACCTTAGTGATGGACACAATACGGGCTACACCTTC
J gene: TRBJ1-2
V gene: TRBV4-3
D gene: NA
clone size: once

CDR3 protein: CASRGLVNTDTQYF
CDR3 DNA: TGTGCCAGCAGGGGACTAGTTAACACAGATACGCAGTATTTT
J gene: TRBJ2-3
V gene: TRBV6-5
D gene: TRBD2
clone size: NA

CDR3 protein: CASSLTTGDSNQPQHF
CDR3 DNA: TGCGCCAGCAGCTTGACGACAGGGGATAGCAATCAGCCCCAGCATTTT
J gene: TRBJ1-5
V gene: TRBV5-1
D gene: TRBD1
clone size: NA

CDR3 protein: CASRGDSGMPYEQYF
CDR3 DNA: TGTGCCAGTAGGGGGGATAGCGGGATGCCCTACGAGCAGTACTTC
J gene: TRBJ2-7
V gene: TRBV19
D gene: TRBD2
clone size: NA

CDR3 protein: CASSFPRGGRYGYTF
CDR3 DNA: TGTGCCAGCAGTTTCCCCCGTGGGGGCCGCTATGGCTACACCTTC
J gene: TRBJ1-2
V gene: TRBV28
D gene: NA
clone size: NA

CDR3 protein: CASRTGGATGELFF
CDR3 DNA: TGTGCCAGCAGAACAGGGGGTGCCACCGGGGAGCTGTTTTTT
J gene: TRBJ2-2
V gene: TRBV27
D gene: TRBD1
clone size: NA

CDR3 protein: CASSLGQAEGYTF
CDR3 DNA: TGCGCCAGCAGCTTGGGGCAGGCCGAAGGCTACACCTTC
J gene: TRBJ1-2
V gene: TRBV5-1
D gene: NA
clone size: NA

CDR3 protein: CASSFGTADGYTF
CDR3 DNA: TGCGCCAGCAGCTTCGGGACAGCGGACGGCTACACCTTC
J gene: TRBJ1-2
V gene: TRBV5-1
D gene: TRBD1
clone size: NA

CDR3 protein: CASGRARGPEAFF
CDR3 DNA: TGTGCCAGCGGAAGAGCCAGGGGCCCTGAAGCTTTCTTT
J gene: TRBJ1-1
V gene: TRBV7-2
D gene: NA
clone size: NA

CDR3 protein: CASRTPGQDAKQYF
CDR3 DNA: TGTGCCAGCAGAACCCCGGGACAGGATGCTAAGCAGTACTTC
J gene: TRBJ2-7
V gene: TRBV6-6
D gene: TRBD1
clone size: NA

CDR3 protein: CASSYRQGATDTQYF
CDR3 DNA: TGTGCCAGCAGTTACCGACAGGGGGCTACAGATACGCAGTATTTT
J gene: TRBJ2-3
V gene: TRBV6-5
D gene: TRBD1
clone size: NA

CDR3 protein: CAWTSGTSEGNEQFF
CDR3 DNA: TGTGCCTGGACCAGTGGGACTAGCGAAGGCAATGAGCAGTTCTTC
J gene: TRBJ2-1
V gene: TRBV30
D gene: TRBD2
clone size: NA

CDR3 protein: CASSSGQSSVGEQYF
CDR3 DNA: TGCGCCAGCAGCTCGGGACAGTCGAGTGTGGGCGAGCAGTACTTC
J gene: TRBJ2-7
V gene: TRBV5-1
D gene: TRBD1
clone size: NA

CDR3 protein: CASSLDGLSNQPQHF
CDR3 DNA: TGTGCCAGCAGCTTAGACGGTCTGAGCAATCAGCCCCAGCATTTT
J gene: TRBJ1-5
V gene: TRBV11-1
D gene: NA
clone size: NA

CDR3 protein: CASSVGNSGGETQYF
CDR3 DNA: TGTGCCAGCAGCGTAGGGAATTCAGGGGGTGAGACCCAGTACTTC
J gene: TRBJ2-5
V gene: TRBV9
D gene: TRBD1
clone size: NA

CDR3 protein: CASSPSREQYF
CDR3 DNA: TGTGCCAGCAGTCCCTCCCGGGAGCAGTACTTC
J gene: TRBJ2-7
V gene: TRBV6-5
D gene: NA
clone size: NA

CDR3 protein: CASSLGGGISGANVLTF
CDR3 DNA: TGTGCCAGCAGCTTAGGGGGCGGTATTTCTGGGGCCAACGTCCTGACTTTC
J gene: TRBJ2-6
V gene: TRBV7-9
D gene: NA
clone size: NA

CDR3 protein: CAISGVGGDSYTF
CDR3 DNA: TGTGCCATCAGTGGCGTAGGAGGAGACAGCTACACCTTC
J gene: TRBJ1-2
V gene: TRBV10-3
D gene: NA
clone size: NA

CDR3 protein: CASSPPGQGREKLFF
CDR3 DNA: TGTGCCAGCTCACCACCGGGACAGGGGCGGGAAAAACTGTTTTTT
J gene: TRBJ1-4
V gene: TRBV18
D gene: TRBD1
clone size: NA

CDR3 protein: CASSTIDRGTDTQYF
CDR3 DNA: TGTGCCAGTAGTACTATAGACAGGGGCACAGATACGCAGTATTTT
J gene: TRBJ2-3
V gene: TRBV19
D gene: TRBD1
clone size: NA

CDR3 protein: CASSEDRGDGYTF
CDR3 DNA: TGTGCCAGCAGTGAGGACAGGGGAGATGGCTACACCTTC
J gene: TRBJ1-2
V gene: TRBV2
D gene: TRBD1
clone size: NA

CDR3 protein: CATEMSQAVSTDTQYF
CDR3 DNA: TGTGCCACTGAGATGTCCCAAGCGGTTAGCACAGATACGCAGTATTTT
J gene: TRBJ2-3
V gene: TRBV15
D gene: NA
clone size: NA

CDR3 protein: CASSYGLAGSGEQFF
CDR3 DNA: TGTGCCAGCAGTTACGGACTAGCGGGATCGGGTGAGCAGTTCTTC
J gene: TRBJ2-1
V gene: TRBV6-2/TRBV6-3
D gene: TRBD2
clone size: NA

CDR3 protein: CASSSGLAGVLSHNEQFF
CDR3 DNA: TGCGCCAGCAGCTCGGGACTAGCGGGCGTTCTGTCCCACAATGAGCAGTTCTTC
J gene: TRBJ2-1
V gene: TRBV5-1
D gene: TRBD2
clone size: NA

CDR3 protein: CASSRHLNEKLFF
CDR3 DNA: TGTGCCAGCTCTAGGCACCTGAATGAAAAACTGTTTTTT
J gene: TRBJ1-4
V gene: TRBV28
D gene: NA
clone size: NA

CDR3 protein: CASSVASTGTSDTQYF
CDR3 DNA: TGTGCCAGCAGCGTAGCTTCGACCGGGACTTCAGATACGCAGTATTTT
J gene: TRBJ2-3
V gene: TRBV9
D gene: NA
clone size: NA

CDR3 protein: CASSHGGINEKLFF
CDR3 DNA: TGTGCCAGCAGCCACGGGGGAATTAATGAAAAACTGTTTTTT
J gene: TRBJ1-4
V gene: TRBV3-1/TRBV3-2
D gene: NA
clone size: NA

CDR3 protein: CASSPRTAHYEQYF
CDR3 DNA: TGTGCCAGCAGCCCGCGGACAGCGCACTACGAGCAGTACTTC
J gene: TRBJ2-7
V gene: TRBV7-9
D gene: NA
clone size: medium-sized

CDR3 protein: CASGLTETQETQYF
CDR3 DNA: TGTGCTAGTGGTTTGACAGAAACACAAGAGACCCAGTACTTC
J gene: TRBJ2-5
V gene: TRBV12-5
D gene: NA
clone size: NA

CDR3 protein: CASSDFPRNEQFF
CDR3 DNA: TGTGCCAGCAGTGATTTTCCCCGTAATGAGCAGTTCTTC
J gene: TRBJ2-1
V gene: TRBV6-4
D gene: NA
clone size: NA

CDR3 protein: CASSYWGAREQFF
CDR3 DNA: TGTGCCAGCAGTTATTGGGGCGCCCGTGAGCAGTTCTTC
J gene: TRBJ2-1
V gene: TRBV6-2/TRBV6-3
D gene: NA
clone size: NA

CDR3 protein: CASAGPGANVLTF
CDR3 DNA: TGTGCCAGCGCAGGCCCTGGGGCCAACGTCCTGACTTTC
J gene: TRBJ2-6
V gene: TRBV9
D gene: NA
clone size: NA

CDR3 protein: CASRGLAGEETQYF
CDR3 DNA: TGCGCCAGCAGAGGGCTAGCGGGAGAAGAGACCCAGTACTTC
J gene: TRBJ2-5
V gene: TRBV5-1
D gene: TRBD2
clone size: NA

CDR3 protein: CASSYSVAGDTDTQYF
CDR3 DNA: TGTGCCAGCAGTTACTCCGTAGCGGGTGACACAGATACGCAGTATTTT
J gene: TRBJ2-3
V gene: TRBV6-5
D gene: TRBD2
clone size: NA

CDR3 protein: CASQQVLAGGRKETQYF
CDR3 DNA: TGTGCCAGCCAGCAGGTCTTAGCGGGAGGGAGAAAAGAGACCCAGTACTTC
J gene: TRBJ2-5
V gene: TRBV19
D gene: TRBD2
clone size: NA

CDR3 protein: CASTWRTANTGELFF
CDR3 DNA: TGTGCCAGCACCTGGAGGACGGCGAACACCGGGGAGCTGTTTTTT
J gene: TRBJ2-2
V gene: TRBV27
D gene: NA
clone size: NA

CDR3 protein: CASSQGAGGPREQYF
CDR3 DNA: TGTGCCAGCAGCCAAGGGGCGGGAGGGCCGCGGGAGCAGTACTTC
J gene: TRBJ2-7
V gene: TRBV3-1/TRBV3-2
D gene: TRBD2
clone size: NA

CDR3 protein: CASSELQGWTGELFF
CDR3 DNA: TGTGCCAGCAGTGAACTACAGGGATGGACCGGGGAGCTGTTTTTT
J gene: TRBJ2-2
V gene: TRBV2
D gene: NA
clone size: few

CDR3 protein: CASSYSEVGYGYTF
CDR3 DNA: TGTGCCAGCAGTTACTCGGAGGTTGGGTATGGCTACACCTTC
J gene: TRBJ1-2
V gene: TRBV6-5
D gene: NA
clone size: NA

CDR3 protein: CASSFVRQGDSPLHF
CDR3 DNA: TGTGCCAGCAGCTTCGTCCGACAGGGGGATTCACCCCTCCACTTT
J gene: TRBJ1-6
V gene: TRBV7-9
D gene: TRBD1
clone size: NA

CDR3 protein: CASSQTRVYEQYF
CDR3 DNA: TGTGCCAGCAGCCAAACTAGGGTCTACGAGCAGTACTTC
J gene: TRBJ2-7
V gene: TRBV12-3/TRBV12-4
D gene: NA
clone size: NA

CDR3 protein: CASSFPRTADSAQHF
CDR3 DNA: TGTGCCAGCAGTTTCCCCCGCACTGCCGACAGTGCGCAGCATTTT
J gene: TRBJ1-5
V gene: TRBV28
D gene: NA
clone size: NA

CDR3 protein: CASSYSGGGNTDTQYF
CDR3 DNA: TGTGCCAGCAGTTACTCGGGCGGGGGAAACACAGATACGCAGTATTTT
J gene: TRBJ2-3
V gene: TRBV6-5
D gene: TRBD2
clone size: NA

CDR3 protein: CASSTYGTGTGGAGANVLTF
CDR3 DNA: TGTGCCAGTAGTACGTACGGAACCGGGACAGGGGGCGCTGGGGCCAACGTCCTGACTTTC
J gene: TRBJ2-6
V gene: TRBV19
D gene: TRBD1
clone size: few

CDR3 protein: CSVDFEGSDEQYF
CDR3 DNA: TGCAGCGTTGACTTTGAGGGTTCGGACGAGCAGTACTTC
J gene: TRBJ2-7
V gene: TRBV29-1
D gene: NA
clone size: NA

CDR3 protein: CASSQDLLAGVFYEQYF
CDR3 DNA: TGTGCCAGCAGCCAAGATCTCCTAGCGGGAGTCTTTTACGAGCAGTACTTC
J gene: TRBJ2-7
V gene: TRBV4-2
D gene: TRBD2
clone size: NA